The present T cell receptor beta chain was sequenced within a study of blood T cell repertoires in COVID-19. Study context: The samples span acute and convalescent COVID-19 from the United States, Italy and Spain.

Unmatched junction bases numbered 5, after V lost 4 bases and J lost 5 bases. Germline V gene lookup returns CDR1 SQVTM and CDR2 ANQGSEA. The CDR3 is made up of 14 amino acids. Original data processing: Amplification from reference gene primers served as the basis for estimated nucleated cell counts. Here immunoSEQ multiplex PCR was the method, and the copy in TCRdb shows in-frame clones only, minus some. V and J calls and clone size are copied from that table; D and trimming were computed from the DNA. This sample has approximately 130,000 clones; around 86% occur once, and the top ten carry over 7.5%.

The rearrangement links TRBV29-1 to TRBJ1-5; TRBD1 agrees at 10 bases. Source material: peripheral blood. The receptor's source is a woman in her fifties or sixties with active or convalescent COVID-19. The CDR3 DNA follows: TGCAGCGTTGCCGGACAGGGGGGTGATCAGCCCCAGCATTTT. Its protein is CSVAGQGGDQPQHF.